Each of the 8 T cell receptor beta chains below was sequenced from the same sample in a study of blood T cell repertoires in COVID-19. The repertoire was sequenced with immunoSEQ multiplex PCR; TCRdb's copy has only in-frame clones and lacks some. The repertoire holds around 380,000 clones, over 75% seen once, with approximately 1.2% in the top ten. Sequenced sample: PBMCs or T cells enriched from blood (not recorded which). The receptors come from a man aged 25-45 years who had recovered from COVID-19.

This clone was recorded once. V and J are TRBV27 and TRBJ1-2; no clear D gene. CDR3 size: 13 residues. The V end was cut by 5 bases, the J end by 4 bases, with 11 bases between. Germline lookup yields CDR1 MNHEY and CDR2 SMNVEV (reference sequence). CDR3 bases: TGTGCCAGCAGTAAAAATCAAATCTATGGCTACACCTTC. It codes for CASSKNQIYGYTF.

The V and J genes are TRBV5-1 and TRBJ2-2; a weak D match, TRBD1 (6 bases). Deletions cut 6 bases from V and 4 bases from J, with 16 bases between. Per the germline V gene, CDR1 is SGHRS and CDR2 is YFSETQ. This CDR3 spans 15 amino acids. CDR3 DNA: TGCGCCAGCACCGGGAATACAGGGAGCACCGGGGAGCTGTTTTTT. As protein: CASTGNTGSTGELFF.

This clone was counted once. J is TRBJ2-5 and V is TRBV13, with TRBD1 as a possible D gene (6 bases). The V end was cut by 7 bases, the J end by 1 base, with 19 bases between. CDR1 is PRHDT, CDR2 FYEKMQ, per germline (reference sequence). CDR3 length: 16 residues. The CDR3 reads CASTRQEWGLQETQYF. Written as DNA, the CDR3 is TGTGCCAGCACCAGACAAGAGTGGGGGCTCCAAGAGACCCAGTACTTC.

The chain employs TRBV5-5 and TRBJ2-1; D perhaps matches TRBD1 (5 bases). The germline V gene encodes CDR1 SGHKS and CDR2 YYEKEE (reference sequence). V dropped 3 bases and J dropped 6 bases, with 13 bases sitting between them. The CDR3 length is 14 residues. DNA of the CDR3: TGTGCCAGCAGCTCCACAGGTTTCGGCAATGAGCAGTTCTTC. Translating gives CASSSTGFGNEQFF.

The chain carries TRBV7-9 and TRBJ2-5; TRBD1 aligns across 11 bases. The CDR3 length is 15 residues. Trimming took 5 bases from V and 1 from J; bases not matched to a gene: 3. The germline V gene has CDR1 SEHNR and CDR2 FQNEAQ (reference sequence). CDR3 sequence reads: CASSTGTGGQETQYF. The DNA for the CDR3 is TGTGCCAGCAGCACTGGGACAGGGGGCCAAGAGACCCAGTACTTC.

The chain carries TRBV12-5 and TRBJ2-1; the D gene is possibly TRBD1 (5 bases). Germline CDR1 LGHNT, CDR2 FRNRAP. V was trimmed by 3 bases and J by 0 bases, leaving 9 bases between them. The CDR3 covers 15 residues. CDR3 in DNA: TGTGCTAGTGGTTTCAGCAGGGTCTCCTACAATGAGCAGTTCTTC. Protein: CASGFSRVSYNEQFF.

For this clone: This sample also contains other DNA sequences that code for the same CDR3. This chain uses TRBV6-6 with TRBJ2-7; D is ambiguous. V was clipped by 6 bases and J by 0 bases, with 6 bases between them. The CDR3 loop spans 12 amino acids. The germline CDR1 and CDR2 sequences are MNHNY and SVGAGI (reference sequence). The CDR3 coding sequence is TGTGCCAGCAGCCCCCGCTCCTACGAGCAGTACTTC. As protein: CASSPRSYEQYF.

The rearrangement joins TRBV6-1 to TRBJ2-2; D is uncertain. Germline lookup yields CDR1 MNHNS and CDR2 SASEGT. V lost 2 bases and J 1 base, leaving 8 bases between the germline ends. The CDR3 length is 15 residues. CDR3 residues: CASSEQEWNTGELFF. CDR3 coding DNA: TGTGCCAGCAGTGAACAGGAATGGAACACCGGGGAGCTGTTTTTT.